A selection of T cell receptor beta chains follows, all from one sample in a study of OX40 agonist ivuxolimab in advanced cancers. The protocol was immunoSEQ multiplex PCR, while the TCRdb copy is restricted to in-frame clones and leaves out a portion. The sample yields 75,000 or so clones, approximately 85% seen once. The sample in question was CD4+ or CD8+ T cells sorted from blood, obtained in a trial of the OX40 agonist ivuxolimab. The source of these receptors is an adult with an advanced solid tumor such as melanoma, head and neck, liver or kidney cancer. Both conserved end residues are part of each CDR3. Each record gives: CDR3 protein, CDR3 DNA, J gene, D gene, V gene, clone size. D genes are given only for firm matches. Some rows mark clone size as missing; the rest say once, few, many or name a class of expanded clone.

cdr3_aa: CASSPGGGDKTQYF
cdr3_nt: TGTGCCAGCAGCCCAGGAGGGGGGGATAAGACCCAGTACTTC
j_call: TRBJ2-5
d_call: NA
v_call: TRBV5-4
clone_size: NA

cdr3_aa: CASSLNTGYYEQYF
cdr3_nt: TGTGCCAGCAGTTTAAATACAGGGTACTACGAGCAGTACTTC
j_call: TRBJ2-7
d_call: NA
v_call: TRBV27
clone_size: NA

cdr3_aa: CASSKGWSTEAFF
cdr3_nt: TGTGCCAGCAGTAAGGGCTGGTCCACTGAAGCTTTCTTT
j_call: TRBJ1-1
d_call: NA
v_call: TRBV6-1
clone_size: NA

cdr3_aa: CASSLGRGSRGNTIYF
cdr3_nt: TGTGCCAGCAGCTTAGGCCGGGGCAGTCGGGGAAACACCATATATTTT
j_call: TRBJ1-3
d_call: NA
v_call: TRBV7-2
clone_size: NA

cdr3_aa: CASSQDKRKSGNTIYF
cdr3_nt: TGCGCCAGCAGCCAAGATAAGAGAAAATCGGGAAACACCATATATTTT
j_call: TRBJ1-3
d_call: NA
v_call: TRBV4-3
clone_size: once

cdr3_aa: CASTLKPGAYTEAFF
cdr3_nt: TGTGCCAGCACCTTAAAGCCAGGGGCCTACACTGAAGCTTTCTTT
j_call: TRBJ1-1
d_call: NA
v_call: TRBV6-6
clone_size: once

cdr3_aa: CASSISTF
cdr3_nt: TGTGCCAGCAGCATAAGCACCTTC
j_call: TRBJ2-7
d_call: NA
v_call: TRBV2
clone_size: few

cdr3_aa: CASRRDRDTGELFF
cdr3_nt: TGTGCCAGCAGGCGAGACAGGGACACCGGGGAGCTGTTTTTT
j_call: TRBJ2-2
d_call: TRBD1
v_call: TRBV6-1
clone_size: many

cdr3_aa: CASSLGTGNTIYF
cdr3_nt: TGTGCCAGCAGCTTAGGGACTGGAAACACCATATATTTT
j_call: TRBJ1-3
d_call: NA
v_call: TRBV7-2
clone_size: NA

cdr3_aa: CASSFSGVDQPQHF
cdr3_nt: TGTGCCAGCAGCTTCTCCGGGGTCGATCAGCCCCAGCATTTT
j_call: TRBJ1-5
d_call: NA
v_call: TRBV5-5
clone_size: NA

cdr3_aa: CASSTYNSPLHF
cdr3_nt: TGTGCCAGCAGCACCTATAATTCACCCCTCCACTTT
j_call: TRBJ1-6
d_call: NA
v_call: TRBV5-4
clone_size: NA

cdr3_aa: CASTPAGEAYEQYF
cdr3_nt: TGCGCCAGCACCCCGGCGGGAGAGGCCTACGAGCAGTACTTC
j_call: TRBJ2-7
d_call: TRBD2
v_call: TRBV10-2
clone_size: NA

cdr3_aa: CASSVQGAGGNTEAFF
cdr3_nt: TGCGCCAGCAGCGTTCAGGGGGCTGGGGGGAACACTGAAGCTTTCTTT
j_call: TRBJ1-1
d_call: TRBD1
v_call: TRBV5-1
clone_size: few

cdr3_aa: CVSSPNFGRDSSDTQYF
cdr3_nt: TGTGTCAGCAGCCCCAACTTCGGGCGGGATAGTTCAGATACGCAGTATTTT
j_call: TRBJ2-3
d_call: NA
v_call: TRBV7-9
clone_size: NA

cdr3_aa: CASSQDTVSQYF
cdr3_nt: TGCGCCAGCAGTCAAGATACCGTCTCTCAGTACTTC
j_call: TRBJ2-5
d_call: NA
v_call: TRBV4-1
clone_size: NA

cdr3_aa: CASSPRGGLGTEAFF
cdr3_nt: TGTGCCAGTAGTCCTCGCGGGGGGCTAGGCACTGAAGCTTTCTTT
j_call: TRBJ1-1
d_call: NA
v_call: TRBV19
clone_size: NA

cdr3_aa: CASSVRDRGPLHF
cdr3_nt: TGTGCCAGCAGCGTCCGGGACAGGGGGCCCCTCCACTTT
j_call: TRBJ1-6
d_call: TRBD1
v_call: TRBV9
clone_size: NA

cdr3_aa: CASSSQWKNTEAFF
cdr3_nt: TGTGCCAGCAGCTCTCAGTGGAAGAACACTGAAGCTTTCTTT
j_call: TRBJ1-1
d_call: NA
v_call: TRBV5-6
clone_size: few

cdr3_aa: CAWKHGRDTEAFF
cdr3_nt: TGTGCCTGGAAACATGGGCGCGACACTGAAGCTTTCTTT
j_call: TRBJ1-1
d_call: NA
v_call: TRBV30
clone_size: NA

cdr3_aa: CAISGGGTAETQYF
cdr3_nt: TGTGCCATCAGCGGGGGGGGGACAGCGGAGACGCAGTATTTT
j_call: TRBJ2-3
d_call: NA
v_call: TRBV10-3
clone_size: NA

cdr3_aa: CASSPGGLEQQYF
cdr3_nt: TGTGCCAGCAGCCCCGGGGGGTTAGAGCAGCAGTACTTC
j_call: TRBJ2-7
d_call: TRBD2
v_call: TRBV5-4
clone_size: NA

cdr3_aa: CASRSRTGTATDTQYF
cdr3_nt: TGTGCCAGCAGGTCAAGAACCGGGACAGCCACAGATACGCAGTATTTT
j_call: TRBJ2-3
d_call: TRBD1
v_call: TRBV7-9
clone_size: NA

cdr3_aa: CASSTEGNTIYF
cdr3_nt: TGTGCCAGTAGCACGGAGGGGAACACCATATATTTT
j_call: TRBJ1-3
d_call: NA
v_call: TRBV19
clone_size: NA

cdr3_aa: CASSYSGAGYTF
cdr3_nt: TGCGCCAGCAGCTATTCCGGGGCCGGCTACACCTTC
j_call: TRBJ1-2
d_call: NA
v_call: TRBV5-1
clone_size: NA

cdr3_aa: CASSSHPGTGSGYTF
cdr3_nt: TGTGCCAGCAGCTCCCACCCCGGGACAGGCTCTGGCTACACCTTC
j_call: TRBJ1-2
d_call: TRBD1
v_call: TRBV11-2
clone_size: NA

cdr3_aa: CASRPAGGGTGELFF
cdr3_nt: TGTGCCAGCAGACCCGCCGGGGGTGGGACCGGGGAGCTGTTTTTT
j_call: TRBJ2-2
d_call: NA
v_call: TRBV6-5
clone_size: NA

cdr3_aa: CASSARPSEKLFF
cdr3_nt: TGTGCCAGCAGCGCCAGACCGAGTGAAAAACTGTTTTTT
j_call: TRBJ1-4
d_call: NA
v_call: TRBV9
clone_size: NA

cdr3_aa: CASSIVQGGQETQYF
cdr3_nt: TGTGCCAGCAGCATCGTCCAGGGGGGACAAGAGACCCAGTACTTC
j_call: TRBJ2-5
d_call: NA
v_call: TRBV7-9
clone_size: few

cdr3_aa: CASSIGTSGRNEQFF
cdr3_nt: TGTGCCAGTAGTATCGGGACTAGCGGCCGAAATGAGCAGTTCTTC
j_call: TRBJ2-1
d_call: TRBD2
v_call: TRBV19
clone_size: NA

cdr3_aa: CASSSPEGSGRDNEQFF
cdr3_nt: TGCGCCAGCAGCTCGCCCGAGGGTAGCGGGAGAGACAATGAGCAGTTCTTC
j_call: TRBJ2-1
d_call: TRBD2
v_call: TRBV5-1
clone_size: NA

cdr3_aa: CASSNRGTEAFF
cdr3_nt: TGTGCCAGCAGCAACAGGGGGACTGAAGCTTTCTTT
j_call: TRBJ1-1
d_call: TRBD1
v_call: TRBV7-9
clone_size: NA

cdr3_aa: CASSLAVGTGELFF
cdr3_nt: TGTGCCAGCAGCTTAGCGGTGGGGACCGGGGAGCTGTTTTTT
j_call: TRBJ2-2
d_call: NA
v_call: TRBV11-3
clone_size: NA

cdr3_aa: CASSLLDRSAEAFF
cdr3_nt: TGTGCCAGCAGTTTACTCGACCGGAGTGCTGAAGCTTTCTTT
j_call: TRBJ1-1
d_call: NA
v_call: TRBV28
clone_size: NA

cdr3_aa: CAWDRSTEAFF
cdr3_nt: TGTGCCTGGGACAGGAGCACTGAAGCTTTCTTT
j_call: TRBJ1-1
d_call: NA
v_call: TRBV30
clone_size: NA

cdr3_aa: CVSSQDLGAGHSYEQYF
cdr3_nt: TGCGTCAGCAGCCAAGACCTAGGGGCGGGGCACTCCTACGAGCAGTACTTC
j_call: TRBJ2-7
d_call: NA
v_call: TRBV4-1
clone_size: NA

cdr3_aa: CASRELGEIYEQYF
cdr3_nt: TGTGCCAGCAGGGAATTAGGGGAAATCTACGAGCAGTACTTC
j_call: TRBJ2-7
d_call: NA
v_call: TRBV6-1
clone_size: NA

cdr3_aa: CASSPTSGAGEQYF
cdr3_nt: TGTGCCAGCAGCCCCACTAGCGGGGCGGGCGAGCAGTACTTC
j_call: TRBJ2-7
d_call: TRBD2
v_call: TRBV5-4
clone_size: NA

cdr3_aa: CASSFSYHPTIYF
cdr3_nt: TGTGCCAGCAGTTTCTCATATCACCCAACCATATATTTT
j_call: TRBJ1-3
d_call: NA
v_call: TRBV6-1
clone_size: NA

cdr3_aa: CASRRDRRNTEAFF
cdr3_nt: TGTGCCAGTAGGCGGGACAGGAGAAACACTGAAGCTTTCTTT
j_call: TRBJ1-1
d_call: TRBD1
v_call: TRBV19
clone_size: NA

cdr3_aa: CASRARGTGVSPLHF
cdr3_nt: TGTGCCAGCAGAGCCAGAGGGACAGGTGTCTCACCCCTCCACTTT
j_call: TRBJ1-6
d_call: TRBD1
v_call: TRBV25-1
clone_size: NA

cdr3_aa: CASSEVTGTDTQYF
cdr3_nt: TGCGCCAGCAGTGAGGTGACAGGGACAGATACGCAGTATTTT
j_call: TRBJ2-3
d_call: TRBD1
v_call: TRBV10-1
clone_size: NA

cdr3_aa: CASSPGILGGYTF
cdr3_nt: TGTGCCAGCAGCCCAGGGATTTTAGGTGGCTACACCTTC
j_call: TRBJ1-2
d_call: NA
v_call: TRBV27
clone_size: NA

cdr3_aa: CASSRTGSTDTQYF
cdr3_nt: TGCGCCAGCTCGAGGACAGGGAGCACAGATACGCAGTATTTT
j_call: TRBJ2-3
d_call: TRBD1
v_call: TRBV5-1
clone_size: NA